The 19 T cell receptor beta chains listed next were all sequenced from one sample in a study of blood T cell repertoires in COVID-19. Only in-frame clones appear in the TCRdb table, and some are missing; sequencing was by immunoSEQ multiplex PCR. The sample includes more than 300,000 clones, 85% to 90% of them seen just once. Sequencing was performed on peripheral blood. Source of these receptors: a woman between 40 and 50 years old with COVID-19, enrolled during active disease.

This clone was observed a handful of times. This chain links TRBV4-3 with TRBJ1-4; D not certain. Trimming stripped 1 base from V and 4 bases from J, with 7 bases between. Germline CDR1 reads LGHNA; CDR2 reads YSLEER. The CDR3 loop spans 14 amino acids. In nucleotides, the CDR3 is TGCGCCAGCAGCCAAGTTTACGGTAATGAAAAACTGTTTTTT. This translates into CASSQVYGNEKLFF.

V is TRBV18 and J is TRBJ1-5; a possible D gene is TRBD1 (6 bases). Germline V gene sequence: CDR1 KGHSH, CDR2 LQKENI. Trimming removed 1 base at V and 5 bases at J, with 12 bases between. The CDR3 has 15 amino acids. The CDR3 sequence is CASSPQAGADQPQHF. In DNA form, the CDR3 reads TGTGCCAGCTCACCACAAGCGGGGGCAGATCAGCCCCAGCATTTT.

The DNA of the CDR3 is TGTGCCAGCAGTTATATCCCCACAGTGGCCACTGAAGCTTTCTTT. This translates into CASSYIPTVATEAFF. The chain is built from TRBV6-2 or TRBV6-3 and TRBJ1-1; D not resolved. The V end lost 3 bases, the J end lost 4 bases, and 15 bases lay between the germline ends. The germline V gene has CDR1 MNHEY and CDR2 SVGEGT. The CDR3 spans 15 residues.

The chain recombines TRBV9 with TRBJ2-3; TRBD1 matches 7 bases. Per the germline V gene, CDR1 is SGDLS and CDR2 is YYNGEE. The CDR3 extends over 14 amino acids. V shed 5 bases and J 2 bases; nucleotides not matched to a gene: 5. The CDR3 loop reads CASRRGPDTDTQYF. The CDR3 DNA follows: TGTGCCAGCAGGAGGGGGCCCGACACAGATACGCAGTATTTT.

This chain links TRBV7-2 with TRBJ2-5; weak D call: TRBD1 (6 bases). The CDR3 sequence is 16 residues long. V dropped 6 bases and J dropped 5 bases, with 22 bases sitting between them. Germline V gene data show CDR1 as SGHTA and CDR2 as FQGNSA. The CDR3 spells CASSPYTGRLGETQYF. The CDR3, as DNA: TGTGCCAGCAGTCCCTATACAGGGCGCCTCGGGGAGACCCAGTACTTC.

V usage is TRBV29-1 and J usage is TRBJ1-5; D might be TRBD1 (6 bases). The CDR3 covers 13 residues. Germline CDR1 SQVTM, CDR2 ANQGSEA. V was pared by 5 bases and J by 6 bases, with 14 bases between. The DNA of the CDR3 is TGCAGCGTTACCAGGGGCGCCGGTCAGCCCCAGCATTTT. Translated: CSVTRGAGQPQHF.

The V call is TRBV27, the J call TRBJ2-5; D is possibly TRBD1 (6 bases). This CDR3 is 11 amino acids long. Per the germline V gene, CDR1 is MNHEY and CDR2 is SMNVEV (reference sequence). Between the trimmed V and J ends, which lost 7 bases and 7 bases, there was a span of 10 bases. The CDR3: CASIQGGTQYF. For the CDR3, the DNA is TGTGCCAGCATCCAAGGGGGGACCCAGTACTTC.

The chain employs TRBV5-5 and TRBJ2-7; 7 nucleotides align to TRBD1. The V and J ends lost 0 bases and 2 bases, in that order; junction bases with no gene match: 5. The CDR3 consists of 15 residues. The germline gives CDR1 SGHKS, CDR2 YYEKEE (reference sequence). CDR3 nucleotides: TGTGCCAGCAGCTTGGCCGGGACAGTTACCTACGAGCAGTACTTC. This gives the protein CASSLAGTVTYEQYF.

This chain links TRBV5-6 with TRBJ1-1; D possibly corresponds to TRBD1 (5 bases). The germline gives CDR1 SGHDT, CDR2 YYEEEE. V lost 0 bases to trimming and J lost 0 bases, with 15 bases between them. The CDR3 is 17 amino acids. The CDR3 DNA is TGTGCCAGCAGCTTGGAAACTTTGGCGGGACTGAACACTGAAGCTTTCTTT. Its translation is CASSLETLAGLNTEAFF.

The rearrangement joins TRBV27 to TRBJ2-1, with 9 bases identical to TRBD1. Per the germline V gene, CDR1 is MNHEY and CDR2 is SMNVEV (reference sequence). The V and J ends lost 6 bases and 0 bases, in that order; junction bases with no gene match: 12. The CDR3 is made up of 18 amino acids. The CDR3 DNA is TGTGCCAGCAGAACCGGGACAGGGACGTTTAGCTCCTACAATGAGCAGTTCTTC. It is translated as CASRTGTGTFSSYNEQFF.

The J gene is TRBJ2-7, the V gene TRBV11-1, with a possible D match to TRBD2 (5 bases). Trimming pared 1 base from V and 0 bases from J, leaving 7 bases between. From germline, CDR1 is SGHAT and CDR2 FQDESV (reference sequence). The CDR3 consists of 14 residues. In DNA form, the CDR3 reads TGTGCCAGCAGCTTAGTGGGGAGCTCCTACGAGCAGTACTTC. As protein: CASSLVGSSYEQYF. The full variable domain, rest sourced from reference TRBV11-1 and TRBJ2-7, is EAEVAQSPRYKITEKSQAVAFWCDPISGHATLYWYRQILGQGPELLVQFQDESVVDDSQLPKDRFSAERLKGVDSTLKIQPAELGDSAMYLCASSLVGSSYEQYFGPGTRLTVT.

The gene calls are TRBV7-2 and TRBJ1-6; D gene ambiguous. This CDR3 has 17 amino acids. Germline assignment: CDR1 SGHTA and CDR2 FQGNSA. Deletions cut 1 base from V and 0 bases from J, with 10 bases between. CDR3 nucleotides: TGTGCCAGCAGCTTAGAGGTGGGGAGCTCCTATAATTCACCCCTCCACTTT. It encodes CASSLEVGSSYNSPLHF.

The J gene is TRBJ1-4, the V gene TRBV3-1 (or the pseudogene TRBV3-2); perhaps TRBD1 as D (5 bases). This CDR3 has 13 amino acids. The germline V gene encodes CDR1 LGHDT and CDR2 YNNKEL (reference sequence). V dropped 1 base and J dropped 11 bases, with 11 bases sitting between them. CDR3 sequence (DNA): TGTGCCAGCAGCCAAGGCAGGGATGGGAAACTGTTTTTT. Amino acids: CASSQGRDGKLFF.

As to this clone: Germline and junction disagree at one end, which may indicate a read error. The chain is built from TRBV7-7 and TRBJ1-2; D is perhaps TRBD1 (5 bases). This CDR3 region has 16 residues. Germline CDR1 reads SSHAT; CDR2 reads FNYEAQ (reference sequence). The CDR3 sequence is CASSLEGGWRGRGYTF. In nucleotides, the CDR3 is TGTGCTAGCAGCTTAGAGGGAGGGTGGAGGGGAAGAGGCTACACCTTC.

Written as DNA, the CDR3 is TGCGCCAGCAGCTTGAACCCCGGGACAGGGGGCAACACCGGGGAGCTGTTTTTT. As protein: CASSLNPGTGGNTGELFF. The V and J genes are TRBV5-1 and TRBJ2-2; 12 nucleotides agree with TRBD1. In germline, CDR1 is SGHRS, CDR2 YFSETQ. Trimming at V came to 1 base and at J to 2 bases, leaving 6 bases not matched to a gene. This CDR3 is built from 18 residues.

The rearrangement joins TRBV27 to TRBJ1-5; the match to TRBD1 covers 8 bases. The CDR3 is made up of 17 amino acids. Losses at the gene ends were 5 bases for V and 0 bases for J; bases not matched to a gene: 9. The germline V gene encodes CDR1 MNHEY and CDR2 SMNVEV (reference sequence). The CDR3 bases are TGTGCCAGCAGTCCGGGGACAGGACAGTATAGCAATCAGCCCCAGCATTTT. This codes for CASSPGTGQYSNQPQHF.

In the case of this clone: At one end the junction does not follow the germline gene, possibly because of a read error. This chain connects TRBV29-1 to TRBJ1-1, with 8 bases matching TRBD1. This CDR3 contains 13 residues. Germline CDR1 is SQVTM and CDR2 is ANQGSEA. CDR3 nucleotides: TGCAGCGGCTCAGGGGGCGGGAGCACTGACGCTTTCTTT. Protein product: CSGSGGGSTDAFF.

The chain employs TRBV6-2 or TRBV6-3 and TRBJ1-1; 8 nucleotides match TRBD1. Germline V CDR1 and CDR2: MNHEY, SVGEGT. V shed 4 bases, J shed 5 bases, and the junction held 6 bases outside the gene matches. The CDR3 consists of 14 residues. As DNA, the CDR3 is TGTGCCAGCAGTTCACAGGGGGAGTTAACTGAAGCTTTCTTT. It translates to CASSSQGELTEAFF.

In its sample, this clone was seen a few times. The gene calls are TRBV9 and TRBJ2-1, with a tentative D call TRBD1 (6 bases). Germline assignment: CDR1 SGDLS and CDR2 YYNGEE. The V and J ends lost 3 bases and 2 bases respectively, with 6 bases between them. CDR3 length: 13 amino acids. CDR3 DNA: TGTGCCAGCAGCGGGGGGCCCTACAATGAGCAGTTCTTC. It specifies CASSGGPYNEQFF. The full variable domain, in which reference TRBV9 and TRBJ2-1 provide the parts outside the CDR3, is DSGVTQTPKHLITATGQRVTLRCSPRSGDLSVYWYQQSLDQGLQFLIQYYNGEERAKGNILERFSAQQFPDLHSELNLSSLELGDSALYFCASSGGPYNEQFFGPGTRLTVL.